This note documents a single T cell receptor (beta chain) sequence. These data are taken from a study of blood T cell repertoires in COVID-19. This CDR3 has 17 amino acids. Germline V gene data show CDR1 as MGHRA and CDR2 as YSYEKL. Trimming took off 4 bases at V and 2 bases at J, with 17 bases between the two ends. Clones were read by immunoSEQ multiplex PCR, and TCRdb kept only the in-frame ones, dropping some. The sample has more than 200,000 clones, roughly 86% seen once; the top ten hold over 0.55%. Sequencing input: peripheral blood. The chain recombines TRBV4-1 with TRBJ2-2, with D unclear. The TCR originated in a human donor in a cohort sampled during active COVID-19. DNA of the CDR3: TGCGCCAGCAGCCCAGTTTTGAGGTCCCCTAACACCGGGGAGCTGTTTTTT. Translated: CASSPVLRSPNTGELFF.